This T cell receptor (beta chain) came from a study of T cells in women clearing cervical HPV infection. Here immunoSEQ multiplex PCR was the method, and the copy in TCRdb shows in-frame clones only, minus some. Recorded for this sample: approximately 23,000 clones. On this clone itself: The read terminates 3 residues ahead of where the CDR3 ends, so the germline J gene completes it.

CDR1 is ENHRY and CDR2 is SYGVKD in the germline V gene. V was trimmed by 0 bases and J by 7 bases, leaving 18 bases between them. The CDR3 length is 16 residues. The gene calls are TRBV10-3 and TRBJ1-2; D not certain. The sequenced sample was blood buffy coat. This TCR was sampled from a woman aged 18 to 75 with a cervical HPV16 infection that either progressed to CIN3+ or cleared (not recorded which). The CDR3 region is CAISESIWNLAGGYTF. CDR3 DNA, as far as it was read: TGTGCCATCAGTGAGTCGATTTGGAATCTAGCTGGTGGC.